This T cell receptor beta chain was documented in a study of T cell repertoires in aging, cancer and after chemotherapy. For this clonotype: Its antigen is unidentified.

Overall study results and limits: In each cancer cohort, median generation probability increased across chemotherapy, suggesting thymic output rebounded.

TRB rearrangements spanning V, D and J were amplified using mixed TRB-A/B primers. Using its own MiXCR run on the multiplex PCR reads, TCRdb lists one record per CDR3 protein. The sample includes 11,000 or so distinct CDR3 sequences, 20% to 30% of them seen just once. TCR beta rearrangements were amplified from peripheral blood genomic DNA. The sequenced sample consisted of blood. This receptor was obtained from a human donor in good health.

CDR3 sequence: CASSPYRSGHYGYTF. The CDR3 DNA sequence: TGTGCCAGCAGTCCCTATCGCAGCGGCCACTATGGCTACACCTTC. The rearrangement joins TRBV6-2 or TRBV6-3 to TRBJ1-2; no clear D gene. The CDR3 loop spans 15 amino acids. Germline V gives CDR1 MNHEY, CDR2 SVGEGT. The V end lost 5 bases, the J end lost 3 bases, and 16 bases lay between the germline ends.